This TCR beta chain is drawn from a study of blood T cell repertoires in COVID-19. Background on the study: Spain, Italy and the United States supplied samples that represented acute and convalescent COVID-19.

The CDR3 length is 15 residues. Germline CDR1 is SGHTA and CDR2 is FQGNSA. The V and J ends lost 3 bases and 3 bases, in that order; junction bases with no gene match: 5. Repertoires were generated with immunoSEQ multiplex PCR, while TCRdb's copy carries only in-frame clones and drops some. The table includes about 84,000 clones, around 80% detected once. The clonotype comes from an elderly man with active or convalescent COVID-19. Sequencing was carried out using peripheral blood. The chain has TRBV7-2 and TRBJ2-3; 8 nucleotides match TRBD2. The CDR3 loop reads CASSLGGGQTDTQYF. CDR3 nucleotide sequence: TGTGCCAGCAGCTTGGGCGGGGGGCAGACAGATACGCAGTATTTT.